This TCR beta chain originates from a study of blood T cell repertoires in COVID-19. Background on the study: Donors in the United States, Italy and Spain gave samples during acute or convalescent COVID-19. T cells, B-cell-depleted T cells, or PBMCs provided the cDNA or gDNA that served as material.

Trimming removed 6 bases at V and 3 bases at J, with 18 bases between. This CDR3 spans 15 amino acids. CDR1 is SGHTA and CDR2 is FQGNSA in the germline V gene. Per the study methods: By means of reference gene primer amplification, nucleated cell counts were estimated. Data came from immunoSEQ multiplex PCR; TCRdb stores just in-frame clones and leaves some out. The DNA was the basis for D and trimming; V, J and clone size are from that table. In the table there are approximately 150,000 clones, 70% to 90% of which are singletons. Sequencing was performed on peripheral blood. The sequence was collected from a human donor in a cohort sampled during active COVID-19. The gene calls are TRBV7-2 and TRBJ2-7; D is perhaps TRBD2 (5 bases). In DNA form, the CDR3 reads TGTGCCAGCAGTTTGGACGGAGGTTCTATCTACGAGCAGTACTTC. It encodes CASSLDGGSIYEQYF.